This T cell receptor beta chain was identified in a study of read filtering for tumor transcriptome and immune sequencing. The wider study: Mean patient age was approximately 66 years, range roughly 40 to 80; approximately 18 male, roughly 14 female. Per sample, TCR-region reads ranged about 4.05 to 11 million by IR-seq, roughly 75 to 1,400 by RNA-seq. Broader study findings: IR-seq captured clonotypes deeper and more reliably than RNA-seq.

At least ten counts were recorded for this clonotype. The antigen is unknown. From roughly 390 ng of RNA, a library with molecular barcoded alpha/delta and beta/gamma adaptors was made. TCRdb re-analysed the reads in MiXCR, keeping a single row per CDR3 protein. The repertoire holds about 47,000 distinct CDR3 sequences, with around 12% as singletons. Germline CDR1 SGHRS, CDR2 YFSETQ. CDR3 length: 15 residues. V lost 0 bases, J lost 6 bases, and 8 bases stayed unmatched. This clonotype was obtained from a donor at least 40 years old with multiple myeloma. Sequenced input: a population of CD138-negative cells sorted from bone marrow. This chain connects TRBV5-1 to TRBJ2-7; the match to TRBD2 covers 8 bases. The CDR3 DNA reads TGCGCCAGCAGCTTGGAGGGTAGCGGGAATCGCGAGCAGTACTTC. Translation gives CASSLEGSGNREQYF.